A selection of T cell receptor beta chains follows, all from one sample in a study of post-analysis software for immune sequencing data. TCRdb re-derived calls from the PCR reads in MiXCR, one entry per CDR3 protein. The table includes 600,000 to 750,000 distinct CDR3 sequences, 55% to 60% detected once. The material sequenced was blood. The source of these receptors is a girl aged 2 to 9 with multiple sclerosis. CDR3s include the opening cysteine and the closing phenylalanine or tryptophan. The D gene is left open where the match is weak. Size is omitted from some rows. Given values are once, few, many or a class for expanded clones.

CDR3 length: 15; V gene: TRBV20-1; clone size: .; D gene: .; J gene: TRBJ2-7; CDR3 protein: CSANLLDTRSYEQYF; CDR3 DNA: TGCAGTGCCAACCTCCTAGATACGCGCTCCTACGAGCAGTACTTC
CDR3 length: 14; V gene: TRBV20-1; clone size: .; D gene: TRBD2; J gene: TRBJ2-7; CDR3 protein: CSARTSGASYEQYF; CDR3 DNA: TGCAGTGCCCGGACTAGCGGGGCCTCCTACGAGCAGTACTTC
CDR3 length: 12; V gene: TRBV6-5; clone size: .; D gene: .; J gene: TRBJ1-6; CDR3 protein: CASSQRNSPLHF; CDR3 DNA: TGTGCCAGCAGCCAAAGGAATTCACCCCTCCACTTT
CDR3 length: 14; V gene: TRBV29-1; clone size: few; D gene: .; J gene: TRBJ1-2; CDR3 protein: CSGTGTQYGDGYTF; CDR3 DNA: TGCAGCGGTACGGGGACACAATATGGAGATGGCTACACCTTC
CDR3 length: 15; V gene: TRBV20-1; clone size: .; D gene: TRBD2; J gene: TRBJ2-7; CDR3 protein: CSARGELAGFYEQYF; CDR3 DNA: TGCAGTGCAAGGGGGGAACTAGCGGGATTCTACGAGCAGTACTTC
CDR3 length: 17; V gene: TRBV5-1; clone size: .; D gene: TRBD2; J gene: TRBJ2-1; CDR3 protein: CASSVAAVLAGVNEQFF; CDR3 DNA: TGCGCCAGCAGCGTGGCAGCGGTACTAGCGGGAGTCAATGAGCAGTTCTTC
CDR3 length: 12; V gene: TRBV29-1; clone size: .; D gene: .; J gene: TRBJ2-5; CDR3 protein: CSVDGTRETQYF; CDR3 DNA: TGCAGCGTTGATGGCACAAGAGAAACCCAGTACTTC
CDR3 length: 14; V gene: TRBV7-2; clone size: .; D gene: .; J gene: TRBJ1-2; CDR3 protein: CASSLSPSSRGYTF; CDR3 DNA: TGTGCCAGCAGCCTCTCCCCCTCTTCTCGTGGCTACACCTTC
CDR3 length: 13; V gene: TRBV20-1; clone size: .; D gene: TRBD1; J gene: TRBJ2-3; CDR3 protein: CSAAGGGSGTQYF; CDR3 DNA: TGCAGTGCTGCAGGGGGCGGTTCAGGTACGCAGTATTTT
CDR3 length: 15; V gene: TRBV6-2/TRBV6-3; clone size: few; D gene: .; J gene: TRBJ2-1; CDR3 protein: CASSPGTPTLNEQFF; CDR3 DNA: TGTGCCAGCAGCCCCGGGACCCCAACCCTAAATGAGCAGTTCTTC
CDR3 length: 15; V gene: TRBV25-1; clone size: .; D gene: TRBD1; J gene: TRBJ1-5; CDR3 protein: CASSGLTGGNQPQHF; CDR3 DNA: TGTGCCAGCAGTGGCCTGACAGGGGGCAATCAGCCCCAGCATTTT
CDR3 length: 15; V gene: TRBV6-4; clone size: few; D gene: TRBD1; J gene: TRBJ1-2; CDR3 protein: CASSAQTGGNYGYTF; CDR3 DNA: TGTGCCAGCAGCGCTCAGACAGGGGGCAACTATGGCTACACCTTC
CDR3 length: 15; V gene: TRBV6-6; clone size: few; D gene: .; J gene: TRBJ1-5; CDR3 protein: CASTPRGILNQPQHF; CDR3 DNA: TGTGCCAGCACCCCGAGAGGAATTCTGAATCAGCCCCAGCATTTT
CDR3 length: 16; V gene: TRBV3-1; clone size: once; D gene: TRBD2; J gene: TRBJ2-1; CDR3 protein: CASSQESSGRTNEQFF; CDR3 DNA: TGTGCCAGCAGCCAAGAATCTAGCGGGAGGACAAATGAGCAGTTCTTC
CDR3 length: 14; V gene: TRBV5-1; clone size: .; D gene: TRBD1; J gene: TRBJ2-7; CDR3 protein: CASESGTGTYEQYF; CDR3 DNA: TGCGCCAGCGAATCCGGGACAGGGACCTACGAGCAGTACTTC
CDR3 length: 14; V gene: TRBV4-3; clone size: .; D gene: .; J gene: TRBJ2-1; CDR3 protein: CASSQEPWRNEQFF; CDR3 DNA: TGCGCCAGCAGCCAAGAGCCCTGGAGGAATGAGCAGTTCTTC
CDR3 length: 15; V gene: TRBV29-1; clone size: few; D gene: .; J gene: TRBJ1-2; CDR3 protein: CSVEGGPGHSYGYTF; CDR3 DNA: TGCAGCGTTGAAGGGGGACCGGGACACAGCTATGGCTACACCTTC
CDR3 length: 16; V gene: TRBV5-6; clone size: .; D gene: .; J gene: TRBJ2-6; CDR3 protein: CASSLVSGDGANVLTF; CDR3 DNA: TGTGCCAGCAGCTTGGTTTCGGGAGATGGGGCCAACGTCCTGACTTTC
CDR3 length: 15; V gene: TRBV6-5; clone size: few; D gene: .; J gene: TRBJ1-1; CDR3 protein: CASSYSNLVNTEAFF; CDR3 DNA: TGTGCCAGCAGTTACTCGAACCTAGTGAACACTGAAGCTTTCTTT
CDR3 length: 17; V gene: TRBV15; clone size: .; D gene: TRBD2; J gene: TRBJ2-5; CDR3 protein: CATSRDQGLAGSGEQYF; CDR3 DNA: TGTGCCACCAGCAGAGATCAGGGACTAGCGGGATCCGGGGAGCAGTACTTC
CDR3 length: 14; V gene: TRBV5-6; clone size: .; D gene: TRBD1; J gene: TRBJ1-2; CDR3 protein: CASSPDRGIDGYTF; CDR3 DNA: TGTGCCAGCAGCCCGGACAGGGGAATAGATGGCTACACCTTC
CDR3 length: 15; V gene: TRBV6-6; clone size: .; D gene: TRBD2; J gene: TRBJ2-7; CDR3 protein: CANSTGTSGTYEQYF; CDR3 DNA: TGTGCCAACAGTACAGGGACTAGCGGGACCTACGAGCAGTACTTC
CDR3 length: 14; V gene: TRBV7-6; clone size: few; D gene: TRBD2; J gene: TRBJ2-3; CDR3 protein: CASSLAGITDTQYF; CDR3 DNA: TGTGCCAGCAGTTTAGCGGGGATCACAGATACGCAGTATTTT
CDR3 length: 15; V gene: TRBV5-1; clone size: .; D gene: TRBD2; J gene: TRBJ2-3; CDR3 protein: CASSNGRRSTDTQYF; CDR3 DNA: TGCGCCAGCAGCAACGGGAGGAGGAGCACAGATACGCAGTATTTT
CDR3 length: 15; V gene: TRBV5-1; clone size: few; D gene: TRBD2; J gene: TRBJ2-1; CDR3 protein: CASSATGLTYNEQFF; CDR3 DNA: TGCGCCAGCAGCGCAACGGGACTAACCTACAATGAGCAGTTCTTC
CDR3 length: 16; V gene: TRBV20-1; clone size: .; D gene: .; J gene: TRBJ2-1; CDR3 protein: CSARDFTGSLPNEQFF; CDR3 DNA: TGCAGTGCTAGAGATTTTACAGGGAGCCTCCCCAATGAGCAGTTCTTC
CDR3 length: 16; V gene: TRBV7-2; clone size: .; D gene: .; J gene: TRBJ2-5; CDR3 protein: CASSLGAGWGTETQYF; CDR3 DNA: TGTGCCAGCAGCTTAGGAGCGGGCTGGGGGACGGAGACCCAGTACTTC
CDR3 length: 11; V gene: TRBV29-1; clone size: few; D gene: .; J gene: TRBJ2-3; CDR3 protein: CSVGLADTQYF; CDR3 DNA: TGCAGCGTTGGACTAGCAGATACGCAGTATTTT
CDR3 length: 14; V gene: TRBV29-1; clone size: .; D gene: .; J gene: TRBJ1-4; CDR3 protein: CAYPAQGWSEKLFF; CDR3 DNA: TGCGCATATCCCGCGCAGGGATGGAGTGAAAAACTGTTTTTT
CDR3 length: 16; V gene: TRBV6-5; clone size: .; D gene: TRBD2; J gene: TRBJ2-1; CDR3 protein: CASSYHGTRAYNEQFF; CDR3 DNA: TGTGCCAGCAGTTACCACGGGACTAGGGCCTACAATGAGCAGTTCTTC
CDR3 length: 16; V gene: TRBV5-1; clone size: .; D gene: .; J gene: TRBJ1-2; CDR3 protein: CASSFESGGKGYGYTF; CDR3 DNA: TGCGCCAGCAGCTTCGAGTCCGGGGGTAAAGGCTATGGCTACACCTTC
CDR3 length: 16; V gene: TRBV18; clone size: few; D gene: .; J gene: TRBJ2-1; CDR3 protein: CASSPSRQSPYNEQFF; CDR3 DNA: TGTGCCAGCTCACCTAGTAGGCAGAGCCCTTACAATGAGCAGTTCTTC
CDR3 length: 13; V gene: TRBV6-6; clone size: .; D gene: TRBD1; J gene: TRBJ1-2; CDR3 protein: CAGSYLDRDGYTF; CDR3 DNA: TGTGCCGGCAGTTACTTGGACAGGGACGGCTACACCTTC
CDR3 length: 14; V gene: TRBV5-1; clone size: few; D gene: TRBD1; J gene: TRBJ2-7; CDR3 protein: CASSLGQGVGEQYF; CDR3 DNA: TGCGCCAGCAGCTTAGGACAGGGGGTAGGCGAGCAGTACTTC
CDR3 length: 14; V gene: TRBV6-2/TRBV6-3; clone size: .; D gene: .; J gene: TRBJ2-3; CDR3 protein: CASSYLAAVDMQYF; CDR3 DNA: TGTGCCAGCAGTTACCTGGCGGCCGTAGATATGCAGTATTTT
CDR3 length: 15; V gene: TRBV20-1; clone size: .; D gene: TRBD2; J gene: TRBJ2-7; CDR3 protein: CSASLLAGASYEQYF; CDR3 DNA: TGCAGTGCTAGTCTACTAGCGGGAGCCTCTTACGAGCAGTACTTC
CDR3 length: 15; V gene: TRBV6-6; clone size: .; D gene: TRBD2; J gene: TRBJ2-1; CDR3 protein: CASSPASGSTDEQFF; CDR3 DNA: TGTGCCAGCAGCCCAGCTAGCGGGAGTACCGATGAGCAGTTCTTC
CDR3 length: 11; V gene: TRBV5-1; clone size: .; D gene: .; J gene: TRBJ2-7; CDR3 protein: CASSSATGQYF; CDR3 DNA: TGCGCCAGCAGCTCGGCTACCGGGCAGTACTTC
CDR3 length: 15; V gene: TRBV12-3/TRBV12-4; clone size: .; D gene: .; J gene: TRBJ1-5; CDR3 protein: CASSQPGVVNQPQHF; CDR3 DNA: TGTGCCAGCAGCCAACCCGGGGTTGTCAATCAGCCCCAGCATTTT
CDR3 length: 15; V gene: TRBV7-2; clone size: .; D gene: TRBD1; J gene: TRBJ1-2; CDR3 protein: CASRLRTGGNYGYTF; CDR3 DNA: TGTGCCAGCAGACTTAGGACAGGGGGCAACTATGGCTACACCTTC
CDR3 length: 12; V gene: TRBV30; clone size: .; D gene: .; J gene: TRBJ2-7; CDR3 protein: CAWMSGDYEQYF; CDR3 DNA: TGTGCCTGGATGTCGGGGGACTACGAGCAGTACTTC
CDR3 length: 15; V gene: TRBV7-6; clone size: .; D gene: .; J gene: TRBJ2-7; CDR3 protein: CASSFQESNRYEQYF; CDR3 DNA: TGTGCCAGCAGCTTCCAAGAGTCTAACCGCTACGAGCAGTACTTC
CDR3 length: 18; V gene: TRBV7-9; clone size: .; D gene: .; J gene: TRBJ1-4; CDR3 protein: CASSLDANSGQLDEKLFF; CDR3 DNA: TGTGCCAGCAGCTTAGATGCCAACTCCGGACAGTTAGATGAAAAACTGTTTTTT
CDR3 length: 16; V gene: TRBV5-1; clone size: .; D gene: TRBD1; J gene: TRBJ2-1; CDR3 protein: CASSLLVAGGDNEQFF; CDR3 DNA: TGCGCCAGCAGCCTGTTGGTGGCAGGGGGAGACAATGAGCAGTTCTTC
CDR3 length: 13; V gene: TRBV6-2/TRBV6-3; clone size: .; D gene: .; J gene: TRBJ2-7; CDR3 protein: CASSYSGYGEQYF; CDR3 DNA: TGTGCCAGCAGTTACTCCGGGTATGGCGAGCAGTACTTC
CDR3 length: 14; V gene: TRBV20-1; clone size: .; D gene: .; J gene: TRBJ1-2; CDR3 protein: CSALQGLEVGGYTF; CDR3 DNA: TGCAGTGCCCTTCAGGGCCTAGAAGTGGGTGGCTACACCTTC
CDR3 length: 14; V gene: TRBV7-9; clone size: .; D gene: .; J gene: TRBJ1-1; CDR3 protein: CASSQQGVGTEAFF; CDR3 DNA: TGTGCCAGCAGCCAACAGGGAGTTGGGACTGAAGCTTTCTTT
CDR3 length: 16; V gene: TRBV5-5; clone size: .; D gene: TRBD2; J gene: TRBJ2-7; CDR3 protein: CASRGTFGLATYEQYF; CDR3 DNA: TGTGCCAGCAGAGGAACTTTTGGACTAGCGACGTACGAGCAGTACTTC
CDR3 length: 14; V gene: TRBV10-3; clone size: once; D gene: .; J gene: TRBJ1-2; CDR3 protein: CAISPLTDHYGYTF; CDR3 DNA: TGTGCCATCAGTCCCTTGACAGACCACTATGGCTACACCTTC
CDR3 length: 16; V gene: TRBV12-3/TRBV12-4; clone size: .; D gene: .; J gene: TRBJ2-3; CDR3 protein: CASSLAGGTSADTQYF; CDR3 DNA: TGTGCCAGCAGTTTAGCGGGAGGCACATCCGCAGATACGCAGTATTTT